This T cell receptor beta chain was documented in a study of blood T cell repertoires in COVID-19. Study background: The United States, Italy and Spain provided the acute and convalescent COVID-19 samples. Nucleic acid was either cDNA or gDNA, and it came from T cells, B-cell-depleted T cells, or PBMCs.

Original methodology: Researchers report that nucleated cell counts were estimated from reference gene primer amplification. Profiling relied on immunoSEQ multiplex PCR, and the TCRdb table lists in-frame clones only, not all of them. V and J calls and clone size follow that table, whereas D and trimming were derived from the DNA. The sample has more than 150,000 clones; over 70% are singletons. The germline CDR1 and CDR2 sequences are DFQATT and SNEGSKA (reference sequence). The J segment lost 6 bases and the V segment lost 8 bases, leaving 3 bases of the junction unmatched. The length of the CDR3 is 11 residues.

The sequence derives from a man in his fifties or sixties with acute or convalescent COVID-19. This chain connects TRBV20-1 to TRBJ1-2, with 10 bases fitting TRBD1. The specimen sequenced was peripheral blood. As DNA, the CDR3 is TGCAGTTCCGGACAGGGGGATGGCTACACCTTC. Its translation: CSSGQGDGYTF.